A selection of T cell receptor beta chains follows, all from one sample in a study of cytomegalovirus exposure and HLA in healthy donors. The data were produced by immunoSEQ multiplex PCR, yet TCRdb's version contains in-frame clones alone and is incomplete. The table includes around 130,000 clones, less than 80% detected once. Sequencing used PBMCs. The source is a man aged 35-49 years in good health and CMV-seropositive. Each CDR3 is given with its conserved first and last residue. A D gene is named only where the DNA matches it firmly. Not every row has a clone size; where given, it reads once, few, many or a size class.

TRBV28	TRBJ2-1	.	.	TGTGCCAGCAGTCAAACAGGGTTGAATGAGCAGTTCTTC	CASSQTGLNEQFF
TRBV2	TRBJ2-7	TRBD2	few	TGTGCCAGCAGCCGAGGAGTTGGGCGGGGGAACTACGAGCAGTACTTC	CASSRGVGRGNYEQYF
TRBV28	TRBJ1-4	TRBD1	.	TGTGCCAGCAGAGTTCGGATGACAGGGACTAATGAAAAACTGTTTTTT	CASRVRMTGTNEKLFF
TRBV29-1	TRBJ2-6	.	.	TGCAGCGTTATAGGAGGATCTGGGGCCAACGTCCTGACTTTC	CSVIGGSGANVLTF
TRBV7-9	TRBJ2-5	TRBD2	.	TGTGCCAGCAGCTTAGGAGGGACTAGTGTTGGGGTTCGGACCCAGTACTTC	CASSLGGTSVGVRTQYF
TRBV10-3	TRBJ1-3	TRBD1	.	TGTGCCATCAGTCCTCACGGACAGGGGGCAAGTGGAAACACCATATATTTT	CAISPHGQGASGNTIYF
TRBV2	TRBJ2-4	TRBD1	.	TGTGCCAGCAGTGGACAGGGGTCCCAAAACATTCAGTACTTC	CASSGQGSQNIQYF
TRBV28	TRBJ2-7	.	.	TGTGCCAGCAGTGATAGGCAGGGGCACCTCCAGCAGTACTTC	CASSDRQGHLQQYF
TRBV14	TRBJ2-5	.	.	TGTGCCAGCAGCCAAGATAGTGCGACATCCCAAGAGACCCAGTACTTC	CASSQDSATSQETQYF
TRBV19	TRBJ1-6	.	few	TGTGCCAGTAGGACGGACAGCCACTCACCCCTCCACTTT	CASRTDSHSPLHF
TRBV29-1	TRBJ2-1	TRBD2	.	TGCAGCGTTGAAACCCTGACTAGCGGGTACTCCTACAATGAGCAGTTCTTC	CSVETLTSGYSYNEQFF
TRBV27	TRBJ2-7	.	.	TGTGCCAGCAGTTCGCCGACGGAGGAGTACTTC	CASSSPTEEYF
TRBV6-1	TRBJ1-4	.	.	TGTGCCAGCAGTGGGCGGGGCAGAGTGGGAGAAAAACTGTTTTTT	CASSGRGRVGEKLFF
TRBV5-4	TRBJ1-2	.	.	TGTGCCAGCAGCGCTCCAGGGGCCGGCCGGGGTGGCTACACCTTC	CASSAPGAGRGGYTF
TRBV27	TRBJ2-7	.	.	TGTGCCAGCAGTTTAAGGCGGGACGGCTCCTACGAGCAGTACTTC	CASSLRRDGSYEQYF